One sample yielded the 23 T cell receptor beta chains listed below, sequenced in a study of patients and donors after allogeneic stem cell transplantation. A single record per CDR3 protein comes from TCRdb applying MiXCR to the RT-PCR reads. The data show about a million distinct CDR3 sequences, more than 15% seen once. Specimen: blood, either unsorted or a sorted T cell fraction (not recorded which). Every receptor here comes from a human donor who was either an allogeneic HSCT recipient or a stem cell or donor lymphocyte infusion donor (not recorded which). It is not recorded whose cells these are; they may come from a transplant donor.

There are a few counts of this clonotype. The V gene is TRBV4-1, the J gene TRBJ2-3, with 14 bases fitting TRBD2. Germline trimming cut 4 bases from V and 1 base from J; bases unmatched to any gene: 13. The V gene's germline CDR1 is MGHRA and CDR2 YSYEKL. The CDR3 runs to 20 residues. The CDR3 nucleotides read TGCGCCAGCAGCCTGATAACGGGACTAGCGGGAGATTTGCGCACAGATACGCAGTATTTT. Translated, it gives CASSLITGLAGDLRTDTQYF.

In this sample, this clonotype turned up a few times. CDR3 DNA: TGTGCCAGCAGCCCCGTAGGGGGGACATACAATGAGCAGTTCTTC. It is translated as CASSPVGGTYNEQFF. The V gene is TRBV11-2, the J gene TRBJ2-1, with D perhaps assigned TRBD1 or TRBD2 (6 bases each). Germline-derived CDR1 and CDR2 are SGHAT and FQNNGV. This CDR3 contains 15 residues. Trimming cost V 5 bases and J 4 bases, with 15 bases left between them.

The J gene is TRBJ2-2, the V gene TRBV12-3 or TRBV12-4, with no clear D. CDR3 size: 15 residues. V dropped 6 bases and J dropped 4 bases, with 15 bases sitting between them. As DNA, the CDR3 is TGTGCCAGCAGGGACGACATAGGGTCCACCGGGGAGCTGTTTTTT. As protein: CASRDDIGSTGELFF.

The chain links TRBV15 to TRBJ1-1; D call uncertain. The V and J ends lost 2 bases and 7 bases respectively, with 14 bases between them. Germline CDR1 and CDR2: LNHNV and YYDKDF (reference sequence). The CDR3 extends over 14 amino acids. CDR3 in amino acids: CATSRLESLREAFF. CDR3 nucleotides: TGTGCCACCAGCAGATTAGAGTCACTTCGTGAAGCTTTCTTT.

The chain joins TRBV12-5 to TRBJ2-1, with D perhaps matching TRBD1 (6 bases). Germline CDR1 reads LGHNT; CDR2 reads FRNRAP. V lost 2 bases to trimming and J lost 10 bases, with 9 bases between them. This CDR3 has 12 amino acids. In DNA form, the CDR3 reads TGTGCTAGTGGTTTGTTTGGGGGCGAGCAGTTCTTC. The encoded protein is CASGLFGGEQFF. Full variable domain (rest looked up from reference TRBV12-5 and TRBJ2-1): DARVTQTPRHKVTEMGQEVTMRCQPILGHNTVFWYRQTMMQGLELLAYFRNRAPLDDSGMPKDRFSAEMPDATLATLKIQPSEPRDSAVYFCASGLFGGEQFFGPGTRLTVL.

This clonotype was detected many times. This chain links TRBV20-1 with TRBJ2-1; D gene uncertain. Trimming removed 6 bases at V and 4 bases at J, with 19 bases between. The CDR3 sequence is 15 residues long. Germline V gene data show CDR1 as DFQATT and CDR2 as SNEGSKA (reference sequence). The CDR3 here is CSAKRNPTFYNEQFF. The CDR3 nucleotides read TGCAGTGCGAAGCGAAACCCCACCTTTTACAATGAGCAGTTCTTC.

In this sample, this clonotype turned up many times. J is TRBJ2-1 and V is TRBV12-3 or TRBV12-4, with D perhaps given as TRBD1 or TRBD2 (5 bases each). V was pared by 1 base and J by 4 bases, with 14 bases between. This CDR3 comprises 16 residues. DNA of the CDR3: TGTGCCAGCAGTTTAGTAAACGGGGCCGGATACAATGAGCAGTTCTTC. It encodes CASSLVNGAGYNEQFF.

This clonotype was counted ten times or more. This chain connects TRBV7-9 to TRBJ2-1; D unresolved. Germline-derived CDR1 and CDR2 are SEHNR and FQNEAQ (reference sequence). CDR3 size: 15 residues. V was cut by 1 base and J by 5 bases, with 12 bases left in between. CDR3 protein: CASSLGGSRDNEQFF. In DNA, the CDR3 is TGTGCCAGCAGCTTAGGAGGTAGCAGAGACAATGAGCAGTTCTTC.

The chain joins TRBV10-3 to TRBJ1-1; the match to TRBD1 covers 8 bases. In germline, CDR1 is ENHRY, CDR2 SYGVKD. CDR3 length: 15 amino acids. The V and J ends lost 10 bases and 0 bases, in that order; junction bases with no gene match: 10. The CDR3 here is CATHATGVMNTEAFF. CDR3 bases: TGTGCCACCCATGCGACAGGGGTCATGAACACTGAAGCTTTCTTT.

The rearrangement links TRBV20-1 to TRBJ2-3; D remains unclear. In germline, CDR1 is DFQATT, CDR2 SNEGSKA (reference sequence). V was clipped by 6 bases and J by 6 bases, with 19 bases between them. CDR3 length equals 14 residues. The CDR3 protein is CSALRLEFPDTQYF. The CDR3 coding sequence is TGCAGTGCCCTTAGGCTTGAGTTCCCCGATACGCAGTATTTT.

This chain links TRBV4-1 with TRBJ1-5; 9 bases map to TRBD1. Germline loops: CDR1 MGHRA, CDR2 YSYEKL. The CDR3 consists of 15 residues. Germline trimming cut 1 base from V and 5 bases from J; bases unmatched to any gene: 3. CDR3 nucleotides: TGCGCCAGCAGCCAAGGTACAGGGGGCTATCAGCCCCAGCATTTT. Protein: CASSQGTGGYQPQHF.

Written as DNA, the CDR3 is TGTGCCTGGAACCGGGGGGCCACAGATACGCAGTATTTT. Protein product: CAWNRGATDTQYF. This rearrangement joins TRBV30 to TRBJ2-3, with D perhaps TRBD2 (7 bases). The CDR3 is 13 residues long. V lost 4 bases and J lost 2, with 10 bases in between. Germline CDR1 and CDR2: GTSNPN and SVGIG (reference sequence).

This clonotype was seen a handful of times. This chain uses TRBV5-1 with TRBJ2-3; 12 nucleotides align to TRBD2. There are 17 residues in the CDR3. The germline gives CDR1 SGHRS, CDR2 YFSETQ. With 3 bases clipped from V and 2 bases from J, the junction kept 7 bases outside the gene matches. The CDR3 bases are TGCGCCAGCAGCTCCTATAGGACTAGCGGGGTCACAGATACGCAGTATTTT. Translated, it gives CASSSYRTSGVTDTQYF.

The chain has TRBV18 and TRBJ1-2; no definite D call. Trimming shortened V by 3 bases and J by 8 bases, and 13 bases separated the two germline ends. Germline CDR1 KGHSH, CDR2 LQKENI. This CDR3 is built from 13 residues. The CDR3 bases are TGTGCCAGCTCACCGCCCCTACCCGTCGGCTACACCTTC. Residues: CASSPPLPVGYTF. Combining the CDR3 with reference TRBV18 and TRBJ1-2 gives the whole variable domain NAGVMQNPRHLVRRRGQEARLRCSPMKGHSHVYWYRQLPEEGLKFMVYLQKENIIDESGMPKERFSAEFPKEGPSILRIQQVVRGDSAAYFCASSPPLPVGYTFGSGTRLTVV.

The chain employs TRBV20-1 and TRBJ2-3, with TRBD2 matching over 12 bases. The CDR3 has 17 amino acids. CDR1 and CDR2 from the germline V gene are DFQATT and SNEGSKA (reference sequence). Trimming cost V 6 bases and J 1 base; bases outside gene matches: 11. Here the CDR3 DNA reads TGCAGTGCCCTACCTCGACTAGCGGGGGTCCGCACAGATACGCAGTATTTT. Translation gives CSALPRLAGVRTDTQYF.

The sample holds a few counts of this clonotype. The chain is built from TRBV15 and TRBJ2-7; either TRBD1 or TRBD2 may fit D (6 bases each). Germline CDR1 is LNHNV and CDR2 is YYDKDF (reference sequence). The ends were cut back, 8 bases at V and 6 bases at J, with 14 bases in the middle. CDR3 length: 12 amino acids. The CDR3 region is CATGKGGGEQYF. The CDR3 coding sequence is TGTGCCACCGGAAAGGGGGGTGGCGAGCAGTACTTC.

This clonotype was picked up a small number of times. V usage is TRBV30 and J usage is TRBJ1-4, with D possibly TRBD1 on 6 matching bases. The CDR3 loop spans 14 amino acids. With 0 bases removed from V and 10 bases from J, the gap between germline ends came to 15 bases. CDR1 and CDR2 from the germline V gene are GTSNPN and SVGIG (reference sequence). The CDR3 sequence: CAWSVRRGLRKLFF. CDR3 nucleotide sequence: TGTGCCTGGAGTGTACGCAGGGGATTGAGAAAACTGTTTTTT.

This clonotype came up a few times. The rearrangement uses TRBV24-1 and TRBJ2-2, with TRBD1 identical over 10 bases. Germline values: CDR1 KGHDR, CDR2 SFDVKD. Unmatched junction bases numbered 3, after V lost 3 bases and J lost 3 bases. The CDR3 totals 16 residues. CDR3 in amino acids: CATSDRDRGDTGELFF. The CDR3 bases are TGTGCCACCAGTGATCGGGACAGGGGAGACACCGGGGAGCTGTTTTTT.

Only a few counts were recorded for this clonotype. The chain has TRBV15 and TRBJ2-1; D remains unclear. The germline CDR1 and CDR2 sequences are LNHNV and YYDKDF (reference sequence). The CDR3 has 14 residues. The V and J ends lost 1 base and 9 bases respectively, with 13 bases between them. This CDR3 is CATSRGPFLVEQFF. For the CDR3, the DNA is TGTGCCACCAGCAGAGGCCCCTTTTTAGTTGAGCAGTTCTTC.

There are a few counts of this clonotype. The chain recombines TRBV20-1 with TRBJ2-1, with TRBD1 identical over 7 bases. Germline assignment: CDR1 DFQATT and CDR2 SNEGSKA (reference sequence). The CDR3 has 13 amino acids. The CDR3 DNA follows: TGCAGACCCCAAGGACAGGTGGGGAATGAGCAGTTCTTC. It encodes CRPQGQVGNEQFF.

This clonotype was recorded many times. The rearrangement links TRBV12-3 or TRBV12-4 to TRBJ2-1; D possibly corresponds to TRBD1 (6 bases). The V end lost 3 bases, the J end lost 7 bases, and 13 bases lay between the germline ends. This CDR3 region has 14 residues. The CDR3 bases are TGTGCCAGCAGTTTTGGCTTGGGGGCGAATGAGCAGTTCTTC. Residues: CASSFGLGANEQFF.

This clonotype showed up many times. The chain uses TRBV12-3 or TRBV12-4 and TRBJ2-7; D is uncertain. The ends were cut back, 3 bases at V and 3 bases at J, with 15 bases in the middle. The length of the CDR3 is 15 residues. The CDR3 bases are TGTGCCAGCAGTTTTTCGTCGGGCCATCTCTACGAGCAGTACTTC. Amino acid sequence: CASSFSSGHLYEQYF.

This clonotype came up a few times. As DNA, the CDR3 is TGTGCCAGCACTCATACCCGGACAGACTATGGCTACACCTTC. This codes for CASTHTRTDYGYTF. The chain joins TRBV12-3 or TRBV12-4 to TRBJ1-2; possibly TRBD1 for D (6 bases). The CDR3 is made up of 14 amino acids. The ends were cut back, 7 bases at V and 3 bases at J, with 15 bases in the middle.